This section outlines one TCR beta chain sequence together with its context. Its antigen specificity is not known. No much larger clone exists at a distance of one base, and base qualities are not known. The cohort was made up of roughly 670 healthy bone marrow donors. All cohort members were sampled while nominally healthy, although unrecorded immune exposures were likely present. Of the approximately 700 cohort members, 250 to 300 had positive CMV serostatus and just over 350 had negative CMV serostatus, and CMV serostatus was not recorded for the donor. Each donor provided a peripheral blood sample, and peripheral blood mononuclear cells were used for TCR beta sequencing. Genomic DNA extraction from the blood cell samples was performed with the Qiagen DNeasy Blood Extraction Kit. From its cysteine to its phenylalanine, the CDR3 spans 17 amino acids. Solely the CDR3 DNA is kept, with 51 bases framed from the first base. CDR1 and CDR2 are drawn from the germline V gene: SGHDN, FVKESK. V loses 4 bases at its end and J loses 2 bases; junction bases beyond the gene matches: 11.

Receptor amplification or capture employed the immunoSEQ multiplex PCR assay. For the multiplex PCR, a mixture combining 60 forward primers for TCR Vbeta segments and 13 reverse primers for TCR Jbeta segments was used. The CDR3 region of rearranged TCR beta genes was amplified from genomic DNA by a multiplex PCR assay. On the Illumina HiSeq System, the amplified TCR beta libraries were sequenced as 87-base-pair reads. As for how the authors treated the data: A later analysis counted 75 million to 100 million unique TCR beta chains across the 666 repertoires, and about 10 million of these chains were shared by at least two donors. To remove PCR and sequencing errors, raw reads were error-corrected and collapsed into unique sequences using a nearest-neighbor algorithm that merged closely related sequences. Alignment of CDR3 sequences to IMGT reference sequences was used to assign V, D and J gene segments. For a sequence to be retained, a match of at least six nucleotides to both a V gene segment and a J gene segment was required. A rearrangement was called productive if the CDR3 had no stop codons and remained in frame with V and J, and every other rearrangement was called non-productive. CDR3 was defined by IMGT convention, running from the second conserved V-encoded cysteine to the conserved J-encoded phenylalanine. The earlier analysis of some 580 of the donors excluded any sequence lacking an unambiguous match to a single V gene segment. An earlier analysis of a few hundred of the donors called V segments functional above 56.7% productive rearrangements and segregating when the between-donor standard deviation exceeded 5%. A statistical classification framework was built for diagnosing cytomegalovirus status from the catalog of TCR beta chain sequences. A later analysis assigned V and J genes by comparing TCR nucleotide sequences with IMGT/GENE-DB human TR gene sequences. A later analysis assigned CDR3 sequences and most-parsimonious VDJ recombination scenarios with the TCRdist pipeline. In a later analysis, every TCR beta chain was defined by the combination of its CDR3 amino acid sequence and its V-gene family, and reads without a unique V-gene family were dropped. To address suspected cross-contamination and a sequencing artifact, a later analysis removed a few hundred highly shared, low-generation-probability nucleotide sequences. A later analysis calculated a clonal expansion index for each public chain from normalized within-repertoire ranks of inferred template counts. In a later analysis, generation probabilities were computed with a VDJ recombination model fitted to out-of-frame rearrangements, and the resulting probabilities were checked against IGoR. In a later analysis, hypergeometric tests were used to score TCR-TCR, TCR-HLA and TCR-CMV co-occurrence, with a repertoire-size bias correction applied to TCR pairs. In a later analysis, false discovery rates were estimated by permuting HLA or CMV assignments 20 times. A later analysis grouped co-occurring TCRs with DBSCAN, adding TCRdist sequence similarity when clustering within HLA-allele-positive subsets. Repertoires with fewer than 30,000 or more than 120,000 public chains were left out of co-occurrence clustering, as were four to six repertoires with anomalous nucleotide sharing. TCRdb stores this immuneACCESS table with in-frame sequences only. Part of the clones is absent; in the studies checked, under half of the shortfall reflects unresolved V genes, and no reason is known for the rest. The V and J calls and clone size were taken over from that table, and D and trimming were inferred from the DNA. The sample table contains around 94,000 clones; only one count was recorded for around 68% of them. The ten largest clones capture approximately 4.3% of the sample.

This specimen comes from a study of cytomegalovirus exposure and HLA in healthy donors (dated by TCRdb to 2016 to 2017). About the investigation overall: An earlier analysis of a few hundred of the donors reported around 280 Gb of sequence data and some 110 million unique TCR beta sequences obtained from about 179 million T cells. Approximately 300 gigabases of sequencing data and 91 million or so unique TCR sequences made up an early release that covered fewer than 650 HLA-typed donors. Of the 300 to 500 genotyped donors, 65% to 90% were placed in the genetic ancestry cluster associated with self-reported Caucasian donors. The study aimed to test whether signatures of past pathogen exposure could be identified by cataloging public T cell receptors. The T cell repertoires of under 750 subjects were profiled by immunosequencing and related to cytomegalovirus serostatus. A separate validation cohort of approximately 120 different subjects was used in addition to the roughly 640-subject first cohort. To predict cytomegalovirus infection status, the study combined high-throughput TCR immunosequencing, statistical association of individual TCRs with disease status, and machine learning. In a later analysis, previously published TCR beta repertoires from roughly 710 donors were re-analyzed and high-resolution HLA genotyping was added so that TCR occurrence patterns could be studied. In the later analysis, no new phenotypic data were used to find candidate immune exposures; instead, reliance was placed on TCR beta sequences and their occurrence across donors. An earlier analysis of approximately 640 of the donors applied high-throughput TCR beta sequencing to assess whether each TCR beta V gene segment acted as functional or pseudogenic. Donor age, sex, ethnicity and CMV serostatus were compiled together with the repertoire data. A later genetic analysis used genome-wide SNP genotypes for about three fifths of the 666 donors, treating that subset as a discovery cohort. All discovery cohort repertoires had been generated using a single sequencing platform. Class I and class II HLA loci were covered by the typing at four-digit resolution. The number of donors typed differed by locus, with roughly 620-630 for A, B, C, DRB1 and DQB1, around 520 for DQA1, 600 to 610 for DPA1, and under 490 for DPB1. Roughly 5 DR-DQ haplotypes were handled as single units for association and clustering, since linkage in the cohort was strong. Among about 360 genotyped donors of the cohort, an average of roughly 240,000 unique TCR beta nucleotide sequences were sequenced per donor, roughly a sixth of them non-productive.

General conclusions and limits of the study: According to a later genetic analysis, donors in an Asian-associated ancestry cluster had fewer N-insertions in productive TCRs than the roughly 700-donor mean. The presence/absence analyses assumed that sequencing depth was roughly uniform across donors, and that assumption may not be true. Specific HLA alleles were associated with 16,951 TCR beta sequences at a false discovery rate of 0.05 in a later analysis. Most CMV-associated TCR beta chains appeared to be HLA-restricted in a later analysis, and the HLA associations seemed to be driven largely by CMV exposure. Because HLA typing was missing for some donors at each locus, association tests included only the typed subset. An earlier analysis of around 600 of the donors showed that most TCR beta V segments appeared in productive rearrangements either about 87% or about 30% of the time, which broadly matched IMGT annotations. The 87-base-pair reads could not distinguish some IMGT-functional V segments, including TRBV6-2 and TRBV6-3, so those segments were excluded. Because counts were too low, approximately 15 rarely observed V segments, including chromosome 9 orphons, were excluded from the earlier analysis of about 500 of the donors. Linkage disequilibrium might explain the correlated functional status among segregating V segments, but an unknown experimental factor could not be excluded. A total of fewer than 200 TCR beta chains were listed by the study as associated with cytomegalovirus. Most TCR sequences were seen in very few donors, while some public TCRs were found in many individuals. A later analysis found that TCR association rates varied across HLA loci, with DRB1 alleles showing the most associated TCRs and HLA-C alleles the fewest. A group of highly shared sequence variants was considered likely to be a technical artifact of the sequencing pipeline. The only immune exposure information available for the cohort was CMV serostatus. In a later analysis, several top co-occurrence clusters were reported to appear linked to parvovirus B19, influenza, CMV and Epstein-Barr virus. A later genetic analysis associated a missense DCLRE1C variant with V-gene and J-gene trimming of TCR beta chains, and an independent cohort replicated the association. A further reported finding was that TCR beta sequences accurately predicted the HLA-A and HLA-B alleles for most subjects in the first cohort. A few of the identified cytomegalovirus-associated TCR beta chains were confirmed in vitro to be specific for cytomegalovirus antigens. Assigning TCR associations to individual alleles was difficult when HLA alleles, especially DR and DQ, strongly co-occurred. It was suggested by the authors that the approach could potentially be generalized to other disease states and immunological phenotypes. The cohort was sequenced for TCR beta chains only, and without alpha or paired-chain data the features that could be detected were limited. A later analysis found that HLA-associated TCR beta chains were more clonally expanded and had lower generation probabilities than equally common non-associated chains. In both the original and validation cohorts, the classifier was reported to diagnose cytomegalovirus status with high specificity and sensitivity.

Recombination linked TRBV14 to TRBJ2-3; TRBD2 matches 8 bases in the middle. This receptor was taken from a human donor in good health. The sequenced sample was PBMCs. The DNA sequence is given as TGTGCCAGCAGCCTGATGGGACTAGGGAGGATCACAGATACGCAGTATTTT. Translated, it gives CASSLMGLGRITDTQYF.